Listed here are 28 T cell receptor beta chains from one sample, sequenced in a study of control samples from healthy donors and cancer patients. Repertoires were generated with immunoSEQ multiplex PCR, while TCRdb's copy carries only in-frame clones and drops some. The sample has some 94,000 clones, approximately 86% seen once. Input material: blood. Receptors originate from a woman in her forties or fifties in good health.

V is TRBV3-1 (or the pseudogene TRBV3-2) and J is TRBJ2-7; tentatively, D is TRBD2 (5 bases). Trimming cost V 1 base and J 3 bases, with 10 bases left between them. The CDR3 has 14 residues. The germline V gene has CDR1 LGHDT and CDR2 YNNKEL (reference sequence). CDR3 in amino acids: CASSQVGGYYEQYF. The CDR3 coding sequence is TGTGCCAGCAGCCAAGTAGGCGGGTACTACGAGCAGTACTTC.

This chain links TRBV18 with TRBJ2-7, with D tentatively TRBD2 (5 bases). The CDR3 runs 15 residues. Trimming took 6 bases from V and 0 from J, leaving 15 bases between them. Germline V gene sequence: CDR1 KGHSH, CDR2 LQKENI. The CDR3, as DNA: TGTGCCAGCTCCCCCAGACTACAAGCCTCCTACGAGCAGTACTTC. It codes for CASSPRLQASYEQYF.

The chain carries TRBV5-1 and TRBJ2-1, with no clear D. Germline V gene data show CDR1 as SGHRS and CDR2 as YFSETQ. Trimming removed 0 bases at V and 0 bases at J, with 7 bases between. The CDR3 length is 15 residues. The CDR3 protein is CASSLGDDSYNEQFF. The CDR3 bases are TGCGCCAGCAGCTTGGGGGATGACTCCTACAATGAGCAGTTCTTC.

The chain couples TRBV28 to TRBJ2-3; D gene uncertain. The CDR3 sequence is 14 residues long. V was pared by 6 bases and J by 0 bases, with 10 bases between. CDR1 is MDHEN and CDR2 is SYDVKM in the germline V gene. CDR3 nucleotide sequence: TGTGCCAGCAGACTGACGCCTAGCACAGATACGCAGTATTTT. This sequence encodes CASRLTPSTDTQYF.

This CDR3 is CSASRGRVGGTEAFF. DNA for the CDR3: TGCAGTGCTAGTAGAGGGCGAGTCGGGGGCACTGAAGCTTTCTTT. V and J are TRBV20-1 and TRBJ1-1, with a weak D call TRBD1 (5 bases). Germline CDR1 DFQATT, CDR2 SNEGSKA (reference sequence). Trimming stripped 3 bases from V and 4 bases from J, with 18 bases between. The CDR3 length is 15 residues.

The chain's CDR3 is CASSSTGGDSPLHF. DNA for the CDR3: TGTGCCAGCAGTTCCACAGGGGGAGATTCACCCCTCCACTTT. The chain has TRBV27 and TRBJ1-6; 8 positions match TRBD1. The CDR3 covers 14 residues. The ends lost 4 bases at V and 8 bases at J; junction bases unmatched: 4. CDR1 and CDR2 (germline): MNHEY, SMNVEV (reference sequence).

CDR3 region: CASSQDGDWEEEFF. CDR3 coding DNA: TGTGCCAGCAGCCAAGACGGAGACTGGGAGGAGGAGTTCTTC. The rearrangement joins TRBV4-2 to TRBJ2-1; D possibly corresponds to TRBD2 (6 bases). V was trimmed by 0 bases and J by 14 bases, leaving 17 bases between them. There are 14 residues in the CDR3. Germline V lookup: CDR1 LGHNA, CDR2 YNFKEQ.

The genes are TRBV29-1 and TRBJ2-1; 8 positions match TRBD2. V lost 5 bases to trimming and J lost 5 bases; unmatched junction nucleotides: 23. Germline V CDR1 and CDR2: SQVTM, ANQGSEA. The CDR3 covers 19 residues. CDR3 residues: CSVLWSTTSAFTRDNEQFF. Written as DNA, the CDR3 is TGCAGCGTTCTCTGGAGCACGACTAGCGCTTTCACGAGGGACAATGAGCAGTTCTTC.

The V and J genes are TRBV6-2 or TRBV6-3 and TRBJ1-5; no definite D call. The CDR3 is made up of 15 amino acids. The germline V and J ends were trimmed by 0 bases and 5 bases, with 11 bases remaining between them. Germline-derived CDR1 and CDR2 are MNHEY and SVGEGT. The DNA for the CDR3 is TGTGCCAGCAGTTACTCTCAACGGGTCCATCAGCCCCAGCATTTT. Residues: CASSYSQRVHQPQHF.

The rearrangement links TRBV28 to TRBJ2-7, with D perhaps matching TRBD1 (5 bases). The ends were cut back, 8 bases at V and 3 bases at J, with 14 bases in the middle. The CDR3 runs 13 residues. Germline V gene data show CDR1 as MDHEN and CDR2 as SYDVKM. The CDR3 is CASLPGQGYEQYF. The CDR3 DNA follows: TGTGCCAGCCTCCCCGGACAAGGCTACGAGCAGTACTTC.

CDR3 sequence (DNA): TGTGCCAGCAGCCCTACTCAGGGGGCTCGAGAGACCCAGTACTTC. Translation gives CASSPTQGARETQYF. This chain links TRBV7-3 with TRBJ2-5, with TRBD1 matching over 8 bases. V was clipped by 5 bases and J by 4 bases; unmatched bases: 9. Germline CDR1 reads SGHTA; CDR2 reads FQGTGA. CDR3 length: 15 residues. Using reference TRBV7-3 and TRBJ2-5 for the parts outside the CDR3, the full variable domain is GAGVSQTPSNKVTEKGKYVELRCDPISGHTALYWYRQSLGQGPEFLIYFQGTGAADDSGLPNDRFFAVRPEGSVSTLKIQRTERGDSAVYLCASSPTQGARETQYFGPGTRLLVL.

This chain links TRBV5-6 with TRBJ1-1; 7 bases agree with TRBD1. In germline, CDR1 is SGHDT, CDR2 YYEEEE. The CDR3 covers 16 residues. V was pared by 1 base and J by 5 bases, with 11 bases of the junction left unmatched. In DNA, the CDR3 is TGTGCCAGCAGCTTGCTAGCTACCGGGGACAGAACTGAAGCTTTCTTT. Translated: CASSLLATGDRTEAFF.

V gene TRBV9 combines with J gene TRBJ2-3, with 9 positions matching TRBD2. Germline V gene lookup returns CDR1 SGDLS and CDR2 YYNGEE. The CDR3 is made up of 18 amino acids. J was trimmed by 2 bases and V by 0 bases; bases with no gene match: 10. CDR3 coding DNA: TGTGCCAGCAGCGTAGGGGCGGCTAGCGGGACCCTCACAGATACGCAGTATTTT. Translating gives CASSVGAASGTLTDTQYF.

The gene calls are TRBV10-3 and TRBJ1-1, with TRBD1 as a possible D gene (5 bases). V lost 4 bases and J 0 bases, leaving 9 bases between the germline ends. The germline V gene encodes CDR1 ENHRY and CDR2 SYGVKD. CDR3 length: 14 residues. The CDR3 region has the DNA TGTGCCATCAGTGGGGACCGATTGAACACTGAAGCTTTCTTT. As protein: CAISGDRLNTEAFF.

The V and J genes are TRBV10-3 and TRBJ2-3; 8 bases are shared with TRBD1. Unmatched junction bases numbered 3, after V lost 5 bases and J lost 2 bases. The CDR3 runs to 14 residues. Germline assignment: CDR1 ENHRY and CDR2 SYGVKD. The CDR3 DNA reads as TGTGCCATCAGTCCGGGACAGGACACAGATACGCAGTATTTT. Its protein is CAISPGQDTDTQYF.

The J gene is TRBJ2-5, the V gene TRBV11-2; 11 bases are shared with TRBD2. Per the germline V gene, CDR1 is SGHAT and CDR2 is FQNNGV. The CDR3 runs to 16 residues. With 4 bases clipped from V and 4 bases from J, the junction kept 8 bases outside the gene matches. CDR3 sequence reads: CASSSHSGTSGETQYF. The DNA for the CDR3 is TGTGCCAGCAGCTCCCATTCCGGGACTAGCGGAGAGACCCAGTACTTC.

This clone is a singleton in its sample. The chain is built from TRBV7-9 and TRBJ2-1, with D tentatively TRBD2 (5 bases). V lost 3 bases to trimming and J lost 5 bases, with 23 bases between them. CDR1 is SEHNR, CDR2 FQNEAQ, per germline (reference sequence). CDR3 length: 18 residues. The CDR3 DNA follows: TGTGCCAGCAGCTTTAGTGGGTTTCGGCGGAGGTTTAACAATGAGCAGTTCTTC. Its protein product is CASSFSGFRRRFNNEQFF.

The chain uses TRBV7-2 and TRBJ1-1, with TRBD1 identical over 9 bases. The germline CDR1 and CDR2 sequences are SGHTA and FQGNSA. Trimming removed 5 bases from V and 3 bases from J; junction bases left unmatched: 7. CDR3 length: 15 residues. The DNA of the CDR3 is TGTGCCAGCAGCCTCCGGACAGGGGCGGACACTGAAGCTTTCTTT. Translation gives CASSLRTGADTEAFF.

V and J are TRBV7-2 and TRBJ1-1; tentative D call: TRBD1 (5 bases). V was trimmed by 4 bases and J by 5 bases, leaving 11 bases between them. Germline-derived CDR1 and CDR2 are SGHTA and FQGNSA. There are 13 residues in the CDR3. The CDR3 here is CASSSGEGTEAFF. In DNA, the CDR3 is TGTGCCAGCAGCTCCGGGGAGGGGACTGAAGCTTTCTTT.

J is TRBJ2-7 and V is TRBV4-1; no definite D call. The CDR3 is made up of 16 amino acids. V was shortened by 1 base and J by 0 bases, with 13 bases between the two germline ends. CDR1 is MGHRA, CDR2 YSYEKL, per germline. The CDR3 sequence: CASSQAIKGNSYEQYF. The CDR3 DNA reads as TGCGCCAGCAGCCAAGCGATTAAGGGAAACTCCTACGAGCAGTACTTC.

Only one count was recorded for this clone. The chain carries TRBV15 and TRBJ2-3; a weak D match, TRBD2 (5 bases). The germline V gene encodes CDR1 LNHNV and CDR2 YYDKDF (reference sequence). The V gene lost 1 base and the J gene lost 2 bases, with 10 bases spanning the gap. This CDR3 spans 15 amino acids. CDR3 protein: CATSRATGTTDTQYF. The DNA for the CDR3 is TGTGCCACCAGCAGAGCGACGGGAACCACAGATACGCAGTATTTT.

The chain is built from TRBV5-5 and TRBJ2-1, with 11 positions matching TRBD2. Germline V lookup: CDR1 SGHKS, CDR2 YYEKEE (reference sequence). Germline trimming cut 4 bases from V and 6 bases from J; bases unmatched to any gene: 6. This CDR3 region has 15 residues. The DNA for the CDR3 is TGTGCCAGCAGCGTTACTAGCGGGAGCTTCAATGAGCAGTTCTTC. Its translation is CASSVTSGSFNEQFF.

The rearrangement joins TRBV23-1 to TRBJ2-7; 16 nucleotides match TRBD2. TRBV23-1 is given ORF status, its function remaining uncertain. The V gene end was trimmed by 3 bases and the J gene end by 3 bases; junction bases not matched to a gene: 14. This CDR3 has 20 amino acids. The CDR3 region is CASSQLPGLAGGPRDYEQYF. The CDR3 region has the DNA TGCGCCAGCAGTCAGCTCCCGGGACTAGCGGGAGGGCCTAGGGACTACGAGCAGTACTTC.

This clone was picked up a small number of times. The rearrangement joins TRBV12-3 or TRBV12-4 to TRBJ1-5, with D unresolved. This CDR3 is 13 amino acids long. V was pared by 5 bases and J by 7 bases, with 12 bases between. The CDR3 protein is CASSKWTVQPQHF. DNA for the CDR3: TGTGCCAGCAGTAAATGGACGGTCCAGCCCCAGCATTTT.

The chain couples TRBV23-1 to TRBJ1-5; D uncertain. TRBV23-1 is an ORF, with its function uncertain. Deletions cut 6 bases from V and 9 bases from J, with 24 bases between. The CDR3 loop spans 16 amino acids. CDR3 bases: TGCGCCAGCAGGATAACGAATGAGACCCGGGTGGGGCCCCAGCATTTT. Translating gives CASRITNETRVGPQHF.

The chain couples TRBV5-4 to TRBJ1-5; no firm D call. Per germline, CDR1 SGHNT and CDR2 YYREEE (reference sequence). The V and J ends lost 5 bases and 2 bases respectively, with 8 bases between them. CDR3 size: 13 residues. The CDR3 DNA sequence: TGTGCCAGCAGTTCCGGACGCAATCAGCCCCAGCATTTT. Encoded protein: CASSSGRNQPQHF.

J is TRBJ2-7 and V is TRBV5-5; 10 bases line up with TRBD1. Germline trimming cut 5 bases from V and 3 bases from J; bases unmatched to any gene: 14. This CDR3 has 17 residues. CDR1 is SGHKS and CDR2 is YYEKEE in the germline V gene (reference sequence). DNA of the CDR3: TGTGCCAGCAGTCTGACAGGGGGCCCCCCTAATGACTACGAGCAGTACTTC. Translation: CASSLTGGPPNDYEQYF.

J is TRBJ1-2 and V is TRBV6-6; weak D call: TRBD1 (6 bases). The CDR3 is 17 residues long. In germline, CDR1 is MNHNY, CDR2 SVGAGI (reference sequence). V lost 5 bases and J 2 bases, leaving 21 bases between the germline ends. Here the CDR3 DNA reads TGTGCCAGCAGTCATCCTACTACCGGGACAACCAACTATGGCTACACCTTC. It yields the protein CASSHPTTGTTNYGYTF.